The subject of this entry is one T cell receptor (beta chain). With a J-beta primer mix and a sample-barcoded 5' primer, a second PCR ran 7 to 11 cycles. Each cDNA molecule was tagged by a template-switch adaptor that had 12 random nucleotides. TCRdb redid the calling of the 5' RACE reads with MiXCR, one entry per CDR3 protein. This repertoire shows about 970,000 distinct CDR3 sequences, roughly half found once; its top ten account for about 22%. This entry is derived from a study of blood T cells in healthy people across ages. Healthy Caucasian individuals from Russia aged roughly 6 to 100 were enrolled as donors. CDR3 length: 13 residues. Trimming left V 8 bases short and J 1 base short, with 14 bases between. Germline-derived CDR1 and CDR2 are DFQATT and SNEGSKA (reference sequence).

The clonotype comes from a woman aged 55-75 years in good health. The rearrangement links TRBV20-1 to TRBJ2-5, with no clear D. The specimen was blood. The CDR3 region is CSTAIGTQETQYF. The CDR3 region has the DNA TGCAGTACTGCGATAGGTACCCAAGAGACCCAGTACTTC.